The 24 T cell receptor beta chains reported below all come from one sample, sequenced in a study of a mutant IDH1 vaccine in newly diagnosed glioma. The protocol was immunoSEQ multiplex PCR, while the TCRdb copy is restricted to in-frame clones and leaves out a portion. In the table there are approximately 28,000 clones, more than 70% of which are singletons. Time point reported: week 23, last vaccination. Topical imiquimod was applied with each vaccine dose, which held 300 ug of mutant IDH1 20-mer peptide. Which antigens these TCRs recognize remains unknown. Sequences were derived from PBMCs, sampled from a glioma patient whose treatment included an IDH1 peptide vaccine. The source is a woman aged 18 to 35 with glioma.

The rearrangement uses TRBV29-1 and TRBJ1-1; the D gene is possibly TRBD1 (6 bases). The germline CDR1 and CDR2 sequences are SQVTM and ANQGSEA. CDR3 size: 13 residues. V was clipped by 3 bases and J by 5 bases, with 13 bases between them. CDR3 sequence (DNA): TGCAGCGTTGACGGGGGGCTGAGGACTGAAGCTTTCTTT. It yields the protein CSVDGGLRTEAFF. Using reference TRBV29-1 and TRBJ1-1 for the parts outside the CDR3, the full variable domain is SAVISQKPSRDICQRGTSLTIQCQVDSQVTMMFWYRQQPGQSLTLIATANQGSEATYESGFVIDKFPISRPNLTFSTLTVSNMSPEDSSIYLCSVDGGLRTEAFFGQGTRLTVV.

The V and J genes are TRBV2 and TRBJ2-2; D might be TRBD1 (5 bases). V was trimmed by 9 bases and J by 1 base, leaving 6 bases between them. This CDR3 spans 12 amino acids. Per germline, CDR1 SNHLY and CDR2 FYNNEI. Written as DNA, the CDR3 is TGTGCCAGTGGACAGAACACCGGGGAGCTGTTTTTT. Its translation is CASGQNTGELFF.

This clone was counted once. This chain joins TRBV2 and TRBJ2-4; maybe TRBD2 (6 bases). Trimming took 6 bases from V and 1 from J, leaving 10 bases between them. This CDR3 region has 14 residues. Germline V gene lookup returns CDR1 SNHLY and CDR2 FYNNEI. As DNA, the CDR3 is TGTGCCAGCAGATGGGAGGTTGCCAAAAACATTCAGTACTTC. Translating it yields CASRWEVAKNIQYF.

The CDR3 here is CSVEKGQGKFF. In nucleotides, the CDR3 is TGCAGCGTTGAAAAGGGGCAGGGAAAATTCTTC. The chain couples TRBV29-1 to TRBJ2-1; a possible D gene is TRBD1 (5 bases). Germline CDR1 reads SQVTM; CDR2 reads ANQGSEA. The CDR3 covers 11 residues. With 2 bases removed from V and 16 bases from J, the gap between germline ends came to 15 bases.

The gene calls are TRBV7-8 and TRBJ1-1; D remains unclear. V was trimmed by 2 bases and J by 2 bases, leaving 18 bases between them. This CDR3 has 17 residues. Germline assignment: CDR1 SGHVS and CDR2 FQNEAQ. Written as DNA, the CDR3 is TGTGCCAGCAGCTTAATGACCGCCGGCAGGTTAAACACTGAAGCTTTCTTT. It translates to CASSLMTAGRLNTEAFF.

This sequence joins TRBV7-8 and TRBJ1-2, with 9 bases matching TRBD1. This CDR3 spans 15 amino acids. Germline trimming cut 4 bases from V and 4 bases from J; bases unmatched to any gene: 7. Germline-derived CDR1 and CDR2 are SGHVS and FQNEAQ. The CDR3 is CASSSNRGHSYGYTF. In nucleotides, the CDR3 is TGTGCCAGCAGCTCCAACAGGGGGCACAGCTATGGCTACACCTTC.

This rearrangement joins TRBV28 to TRBJ1-5; D is possibly TRBD1 (6 bases). V gave up 6 bases and J gave up 3 bases, with 12 bases separating them. CDR1 and CDR2 (germline): MDHEN, SYDVKM. This CDR3 is built from 14 residues. In DNA form, the CDR3 reads TGTGCCAGCAGCCTTACAGGGTTCAATCAGCCCCAGCATTTT. Its translation is CASSLTGFNQPQHF.

This clone was found once. This chain connects TRBV5-4 to TRBJ2-1, with TRBD2 identical over 11 bases. Germline assignment: CDR1 SGHNT and CDR2 YYREEE (reference sequence). With V trimmed by 0 bases and J by 4 bases, 6 bases remained unmatched. The CDR3 spans 17 residues. CDR3 nucleotides: TGTGCCAGCAGCTTGGACCACCCTAGCGGGGGGTACAATGAGCAGTTCTTC. It codes for CASSLDHPSGGYNEQFF.

The chain combines TRBV6-4 with TRBJ2-1; 7 bases align to TRBD2. V lost 0 bases, J lost 4 bases, and 6 bases stayed unmatched. CDR1 and CDR2 (germline): MRHNA, SNTAGT. The CDR3 consists of 16 residues. In nucleotides, the CDR3 is TGTGCCAGCAGTGACTCGACGGGAGGAGTGTACAATGAGCAGTTCTTC. This gives the protein CASSDSTGGVYNEQFF.

The genes are TRBV19 and TRBJ1-2, with 10 positions matching TRBD1. Germline loops: CDR1 LNHDA, CDR2 SQIVND (reference sequence). This CDR3 is 14 amino acids long. V was clipped by 6 bases and J by 4 bases; unmatched bases: 5. CDR3 amino acids: CASRTTGGGYGYTF. The CDR3 DNA reads as TGTGCCAGTAGGACGACAGGGGGCGGCTATGGCTACACCTTC.

The J gene is TRBJ1-2, the V gene TRBV19, with TRBD1 matching over 9 bases. The CDR3 is 13 amino acids. Trimming removed 4 bases from V and 4 bases from J; junction bases left unmatched: 1. Germline loops: CDR1 LNHDA, CDR2 SQIVND (reference sequence). CDR3 DNA: TGTGCCAGTAGTACGGGACAGGGCTATGGCTACACCTTC. Translating it yields CASSTGQGYGYTF.

V is TRBV30 and J is TRBJ2-3; D not resolved. Between the trimmed V and J ends, which lost 0 bases and 8 bases, there was a span of 18 bases. Germline CDR1 is GTSNPN and CDR2 is SVGIG (reference sequence). The CDR3 length is 15 residues. CDR3 bases: TGTGCCTGGAGTGTCACAAGGGCAGGATCAGGTACGCAGTATTTT. Protein sequence: CAWSVTRAGSGTQYF. The complete variable domain, with remaining parts taken from reference TRBV30 and TRBJ2-3, reads SQTIHQWPATLVQPVGSPLSLECTVEGTSNPNLYWYRQAAGRGLQLLFYSVGIGQISSEVPQNLSASRPQDRQFILSSKKLLLSDSGFYLCAWSVTRAGSGTQYFGPGTRLTVL.

The CDR3 is CAISESRQGQGRNTEAFF. The CDR3 DNA is TGTGCCATCAGTGAGTCACGACAAGGACAGGGAAGGAACACTGAAGCTTTCTTT. The rearrangement uses TRBV10-3 and TRBJ1-1, with 8 positions matching TRBD1. In germline, CDR1 is ENHRY, CDR2 SYGVKD. V lost 0 bases, J lost 1 base, and 10 bases stayed unmatched. CDR3 size: 18 residues.

The genes are TRBV5-6 and TRBJ1-6; D might be TRBD1 (6 bases). Trimming cost V 3 bases and J 8 bases, with 24 bases left between them. Per germline, CDR1 SGHDT and CDR2 YYEEEE. CDR3 length equals 18 residues. The CDR3 coding sequence is TGTGCCAGCAGCTCCCTTAACTACTTCGGCAGGGGTGATTCACCCCTCCACTTT. Translation gives CASSSLNYFGRGDSPLHF. Using reference TRBV5-6 and TRBJ1-6 for the parts outside the CDR3, the full variable domain is DAGVTQSPTHLIKTRGQQVTLRCSPKSGHDTVSWYQQALGQGPQFIFQYYEEEERQRGNFPDRFSGHQFPNYSSELNVNALLLGDSALYLCASSSLNYFGRGDSPLHFGNGTRLTVT.

The rearrangement joins TRBV6-5 to TRBJ1-2, with D possibly being TRBD1 (6 bases). CDR1 MNHEY and CDR2 SVGAGI come from the germline V gene. Deletions cut 4 bases from V and 13 bases from J, with 19 bases between. The CDR3 sequence is 13 residues long. The CDR3 sequence: CASSSYGGAMFTF. CDR3 in DNA: TGTGCCAGCAGTTCGTACGGGGGCGCGATGTTCACCTTC.

This clone appeared a single time. The rearrangement links TRBV19 to TRBJ2-1; TRBD1 might be the D (6 bases). The germline gives CDR1 LNHDA, CDR2 SQIVND (reference sequence). V lost 3 bases, J lost 7 bases, and 13 bases lay in between. CDR3 length equals 14 residues. The CDR3 sequence is CASSMSFRGNEQFF. The CDR3 region has the DNA TGTGCCAGTAGTATGAGTTTCAGGGGTAATGAGCAGTTCTTC. The whole variable domain, remainder taken from reference TRBV19 and TRBJ2-1, is DGGITQSPKYLFRKEGQNVTLSCEQNLNHDAMYWYRQDPGQGLRLIYYSQIVNDFQKGDIAEGYSVSREKKESFPLTVTSAQKNPTAFYLCASSMSFRGNEQFFGPGTRLTVL.

This clone was counted between two and nine times. The V gene is TRBV2, the J gene TRBJ1-1; perhaps TRBD1 as D (6 bases). Trimming removed 6 bases at V and 4 bases at J, with 15 bases between. This CDR3 contains 14 residues. Germline assignment: CDR1 SNHLY and CDR2 FYNNEI. The CDR3 bases are TGTGCCAGCAGGGTCGACAGGACGGGCACTGAAGCTTTCTTT. Its protein product is CASRVDRTGTEAFF.

The chain carries TRBV6-8 and TRBJ2-3; a possible D gene is TRBD2 (5 bases). The CDR3 is made up of 13 amino acids. Germline assignment: CDR1 MNHGY and CDR2 SAAAGT. With 10 bases removed from V and 1 base from J, the gap between germline ends came to 12 bases. The CDR3: CAITTDCTDTQYF. CDR3 DNA: TGTGCCATCACGACGGACTGCACAGATACGCAGTATTTT.

The chain combines TRBV7-9 with TRBJ2-3, with D uncertain. Germline lookup yields CDR1 SEHNR and CDR2 FQNEAQ (reference sequence). V gave up 5 bases and J gave up 11 bases, with 14 bases separating them. CDR3 length: 12 amino acids. The CDR3 here is CASSVGPERQYF. Here the CDR3 DNA reads TGTGCCAGCAGCGTAGGCCCCGAGAGGCAGTATTTT.

This clone has only one observation. The chain is built from TRBV6-5 and TRBJ1-1, with D possibly matching TRBD1 (5 bases). The CDR3 runs to 12 residues. The V gene lost 6 bases and the J gene lost 6 bases, with 11 bases spanning the gap. In germline, CDR1 is MNHEY, CDR2 SVGAGI. The CDR3 spells CASSPGVPEAFF. The CDR3 coding sequence is TGTGCCAGCAGCCCGGGGGTTCCTGAAGCTTTCTTT.

The chain couples TRBV7-2 to TRBJ2-7, with 9 bases matching TRBD1. J lost 6 bases, V lost 7 bases, and 10 bases had no gene match. Germline CDR1 and CDR2: SGHTA and FQGNSA. The CDR3 length is 14 residues. The CDR3 here is CASNPGQGTGEQYF. CDR3 coding DNA: TGTGCCAGCAACCCTGGACAGGGGACGGGCGAGCAGTACTTC.

This chain connects TRBV6-6 to TRBJ1-3; D not resolved. Germline CDR1 and CDR2: MNHNY and SVGAGI (reference sequence). The CDR3 is 14 amino acids. V lost 4 bases and J lost 1, with 8 bases in between. CDR3 sequence (DNA): TGTGCCAGCAGTTCCCCCGAGTCTGGAAACACCATATATTTT. This codes for CASSSPESGNTIYF.

The genes are TRBV7-2 and TRBJ1-2, with unresolved D. Trimming cost V 5 bases and J 4 bases, with 11 bases left between them. Germline loops: CDR1 SGHTA, CDR2 FQGNSA. The CDR3 is 13 amino acids. The chain's CDR3 is CASSTRVSYGYTF. In DNA form, the CDR3 reads TGTGCCAGCAGCACCCGGGTCTCCTATGGCTACACCTTC.

V and J are TRBV4-2 and TRBJ2-5; TRBD2 matches at 9 bases. Germline CDR1 is LGHNA and CDR2 is YNFKEQ. The CDR3 length is 15 residues. The junction had 7 bases not matched to a gene; V was cut back by 3 bases and J by 5 bases. The CDR3 coding sequence is TGTGCCAGCAGCCATAGCGGGAGAGTTGCTGAGACCCAGTACTTC. Translating gives CASSHSGRVAETQYF.